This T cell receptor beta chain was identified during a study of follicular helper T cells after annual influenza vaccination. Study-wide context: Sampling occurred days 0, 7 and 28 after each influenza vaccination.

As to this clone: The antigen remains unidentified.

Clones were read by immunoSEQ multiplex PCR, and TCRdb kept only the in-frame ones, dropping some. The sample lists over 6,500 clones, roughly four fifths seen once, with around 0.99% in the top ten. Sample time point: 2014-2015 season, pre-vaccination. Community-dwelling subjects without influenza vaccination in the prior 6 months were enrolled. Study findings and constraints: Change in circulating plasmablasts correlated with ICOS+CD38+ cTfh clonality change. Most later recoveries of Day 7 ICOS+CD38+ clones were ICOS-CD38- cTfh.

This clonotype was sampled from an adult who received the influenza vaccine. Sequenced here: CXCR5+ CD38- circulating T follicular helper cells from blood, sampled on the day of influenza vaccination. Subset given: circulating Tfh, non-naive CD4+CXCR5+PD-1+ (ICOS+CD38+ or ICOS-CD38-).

This CDR3 reads CASSPDTGRNTIYF. CDR3 in DNA: TGTGCCAGCTCACCAGACACCGGTCGAAACACCATATATTTT. The chain employs TRBV18 and TRBJ1-3; D unclear. The CDR3 covers 14 residues. The V and J ends lost 2 bases and 5 bases respectively, with 10 bases between them. Germline CDR1 is KGHSH and CDR2 is LQKENI.